This T cell receptor beta chain was retrieved from a study of blood T cell repertoires in COVID-19. Overall study: From the United States, Italy and Spain came samples of acute and convalescent COVID-19. PBMCs, B-cell-depleted T cells, or T cells were the source of the cDNA or gDNA that made up the material.

This clone has more than one count but fewer than ten. Source study methods: Amplification with reference gene primers provided the estimates of nucleated cell counts. TCRdb's table, derived via immunoSEQ multiplex PCR, lists solely in-frame clones and lacks some. V and J calls and clone size are given by that table; D and trimming were obtained from the DNA. The table has 370,000 or so clones, around 84% seen once. The germline CDR1 and CDR2 sequences are MNHEY and SVGEGT. This CDR3 has 16 amino acids. V lost 1 base and J lost 4; bases outside the gene matches: 5. This TCR derives from a human donor with acute or convalescent COVID-19. The donor label of this sample is uncertain. The V call is TRBV6-2 or TRBV6-3, the J call TRBJ2-1, with TRBD2 matching over 9 bases. The sequencing input was peripheral blood. The CDR3 DNA follows: TGTGCCAGCAGTTACTACGCGGGGGGGGGTTACAATGAGCAGTTCTTC. As protein: CASSYYAGGGYNEQFF.